This TCR beta chain appears in the sequencing data of a study of T cell changes during pregnancy in multiple sclerosis. Here immunoSEQ multiplex PCR was the method, and the copy in TCRdb shows in-frame clones only, minus some. Of approximately 80,000 clones in the sample, 90% to 95% were seen once. Germline V lookup: CDR1 SQVTM, CDR2 ANQGSEA. This CDR3 has 14 residues. This material consisted of PBMCs, taken in the first trimester of pregnancy. This rearrangement joins TRBV29-1 to TRBJ2-5; the match to TRBD2 covers 11 bases. The J call may be wrong; the DNA end is better matched by TRBJ2-7. The TCR originated in a female donor in good health, serving as a control in a pregnancy study. Some clones in this sample may be carry-over from other donors' samples. This chain's CDR3 is CSVKGLAASYEQYF. DNA for the CDR3: TGCAGCGTCAAGGGACTAGCGGCGTCCTACGAGCAGTACTTC.